A selection of T cell receptor beta chains follows, all from one sample in a study of cytomegalovirus exposure and HLA in healthy donors. The table came from immunoSEQ multiplex PCR; TCRdb's copy has only in-frame clones and leaves some out. The sample has 130,000 or so clones, roughly four fifths seen once. The sequenced sample consisted of PBMCs. The receptors shown here come from a female donor in good health and CMV-seronegative. CDR3s include the opening cysteine and the closing phenylalanine or tryptophan. Each record gives: J gene, V gene, CDR3 length, D gene, clone size, CDR3 protein, CDR3 DNA. D genes are given only for firm matches. Rows may omit the clone size; those that give it use once, few, many or a size class.

TRBJ2-2 | TRBV2 | 15 | TRBD1 | - | CASRTERGPSGELFF | TGTGCCAGCAGGACGGAAAGGGGGCCTAGCGGGGAGCTGTTTTTT
TRBJ1-1 | TRBV9 | 17 | - | - | CASSVGSNPHSNTEAFF | TGTGCCAGCAGCGTTGGCTCCAACCCGCATTCGAACACTGAAGCTTTCTTT
TRBJ2-7 | TRBV12-5 | 18 | TRBD2 | - | CASVSGPGAGGVTYEQYF | TGTGCTAGTGTTTCAGGCCCTGGGGCGGGAGGGGTAACCTACGAGCAGTACTTC
TRBJ2-2 | TRBV18 | 18 | TRBD2 | - | CASSPPLAGGRNTGELFF | TGTGCCAGCTCACCACCGCTAGCGGGGGGACGGAACACCGGGGAGCTGTTTTTT
TRBJ2-5 | TRBV5-1 | 12 | - | - | CASSNHKETQYF | TGCGCCAGCAGCAACCACAAAGAGACCCAGTACTTC
TRBJ2-2 | TRBV4-2 | 16 | TRBD1 | few | CASSQVGQPNTGELFF | TGTGCCAGCAGCCAAGTGGGACAGCCTAACACCGGGGAGCTGTTTTTT
TRBJ1-1 | TRBV5-4 | 13 | - | - | CASRTTVNTEAFF | TGTGCCAGCAGGACGACAGTGAACACTGAAGCTTTCTTT
TRBJ2-3 | TRBV7-3 | 15 | TRBD2 | - | CASSLQRGVTDTQYF | TGTGCCAGCAGCCTCCAGCGGGGGGTCACAGATACGCAGTATTTT
TRBJ2-3 | TRBV6-5 | 14 | - | - | CASSYTSPPDTQYF | TGTGCCAGCAGTTACACTAGCCCCCCAGATACGCAGTATTTT
TRBJ2-1 | TRBV5-1 | 16 | TRBD2 | - | CASSLPGAGGPNEQFF | TGCGCCAGCAGCCTCCCGGGAGCGGGGGGGCCCAATGAGCAGTTCTTC
TRBJ2-3 | TRBV19 | 12 | TRBD2 | - | CASSTSGRTQYF | TGTGCCAGTAGTACTAGCGGGAGGACGCAGTATTTT
TRBJ1-2 | TRBV6-5 | 14 | TRBD1 | - | CASSLGTGSYGYTF | TGTGCCAGCAGCCTCGGGACAGGGTCTTACGGCTACACCTTC
TRBJ2-3 | TRBV9 | 16 | TRBD2 | - | CASSVFSGGLTDTQYF | TGTGCCAGCAGCGTTTTCTCGGGAGGCCTCACAGATACGCAGTATTTT
TRBJ2-5 | TRBV19 | 14 | TRBD2 | - | CASSPTGGIETQYF | TGTGCCAGTAGTCCAACCGGGGGGATCGAGACCCAGTACTTC
TRBJ2-7 | TRBV9 | 13 | TRBD1 | - | CASSLTGGSEQYF | TGTGCCAGCAGCCTAACAGGGGGCTCCGAGCAGTACTTC